The clone carrying this T cell receptor (beta chain) was detected once. The sample comes from a study of blood T cell repertoires in COVID-19. Study-wide background: Specimens from acute and convalescent COVID-19 originated in the United States, Italy and Spain. T cells, B-cell-depleted T cells, or PBMCs provided the cDNA or gDNA that served as material.

In the authors' workflow: Nucleated cell number was recorded as an estimate derived from reference gene primer amplification. Libraries were prepared by immunoSEQ multiplex PCR; TCRdb keeps only in-frame clonotypes and omits some of them. V, J and clone size reflect that table, while D and trimming were determined from the DNA. The sample includes around 68,000 clones, roughly 84% of them seen just once. J lost 2 bases, V lost 0 bases, and 3 bases had no gene match. Per germline, CDR1 SGHKS and CDR2 YYEKEE (reference sequence). The CDR3 totals 15 residues. The sequenced sample consisted of peripheral blood. The clonotype was recovered from a man aged 45 to 65 with active COVID-19. The gene calls are TRBV5-5 and TRBJ2-7; 9 nucleotides agree with TRBD2. The CDR3: CASSLDRGGAYEQYF. CDR3 nucleotides: TGTGCCAGCAGCTTGGATCGCGGGGGGGCCTACGAGCAGTACTTC.